A selection of T cell receptor beta chains follows, all from one sample in a study of untreated major depressive disorder. Here immunoSEQ multiplex PCR was the method, and the copy in TCRdb shows in-frame clones only, minus some. The sample lists under 20,000 clones; roughly 90% were seen once. The sample taken for sequencing was CD4+ T cells from PBMCs. These receptor sequences come from a woman between 40 and 55 years old with major depressive disorder. Each CDR3 is given without its conserved first and last residue.

v_call	j_call	cdr3_length	cdr3_aa
TRBV27	TRBJ2-1	16	ASSLFGSSGRVRNEQF
TRBV7-2	TRBJ1-1	11	ASSLGMNTEAF
TRBV6-1	TRBJ2-7	15	ASSEKVSGGPSYEQY
TRBV7-2	TRBJ2-2	13	ASSLVRGDTGELF
TRBV10-3	TRBJ2-5	12	AISVGGVVETQY
TRBV6-4	TRBJ2-1	16	ASSPRTSGRRSYNEQF
TRBV19	TRBJ2-3	15	ASTPQARGLAGVAQY
TRBV30	TRBJ1-2	9	AWSGELGYT
TRBV7-2	TRBJ1-1	12	ASSLSGWNTEAF
TRBV11-3	TRBJ2-1	11	ASSSQGYNEQF
TRBV5-1	TRBJ2-7	11	ASSLQGFYEQY
TRBV11-3	TRBJ2-5	11	ASSSEGPETQY
TRBV7-8	TRBJ2-1	15	ASIASRLVGVYNEQF
TRBV6-5	TRBJ1-2	12	ASRGSGTNNGYT
TRBV4-3	TRBJ2-2	15	ASSQDRGGRDPGELF
TRBV6-1	TRBJ1-6	13	ASTQGEDGNSPLH